The rows below give T cell receptor beta chains drawn from one sample of a study of CD8+CD57+ T cells in acquired aplastic anemia. TCRdb called the reads again in MiXCR, with one record for every CDR3 protein. The data hold under 200,000 distinct CDR3 sequences, with under 55% observed a single time. Sequencing was done on a sample of sorted CD4+, CD8+, or CD8+CD57+ T cells (not recorded which) from PBMCs. The source of these receptors is a human donor with aplastic anemia. CDR3s include the opening cysteine and the closing phenylalanine or tryptophan. The D gene is left open where the match is weak. A row's size may be missing; if present it is once, few, many or a size class.

d_gene,v_gene,j_gene,abundance,CDR3aa,CDR3nt
.,TRBV6-5,TRBJ2-3,many,CASNPPGLTTDTQYF,TGTGCCAGCAACCCTCCGGGACTGACTACAGATACGCAGTATTTT
.,TRBV5-1,TRBJ1-2,.,CASSLAGANDYGYTF,TGCGCCAGCAGCTTGGCCGGCGCCAATGACTATGGCTACACCTTC
.,TRBV19,TRBJ1-5,.,CASSIRGIHQPQHF,TGTGCCAGTAGTATACGGGGGATTCATCAGCCCCAGCATTTT
.,TRBV25-1,TRBJ1-1,.,CASTSQTNTEAFF,TGTGCCAGCACCTCGCAGACGAACACTGAAGCTTTCTTT
TRBD1,TRBV30,TRBJ1-6,many,CAWEAGTGGTPLHF,TGTGCCTGGGAGGCAGGGACAGGGGGGACACCCCTCCACTTT
TRBD2,TRBV28,TRBJ2-2,few,CASSLVGGDTGELFF,TGTGCCAGCAGTTTAGTGGGAGGGGACACCGGGGAGCTGTTTTTT
TRBD2,TRBV19,TRBJ2-1,.,CASSAGTSGTGGEQFF,TGTGCCAGTAGTGCCGGGACTAGCGGAACCGGGGGTGAGCAGTTCTTC
.,TRBV25-1,TRBJ2-1,.,CASSEDRHNEQFF,TGTGCCAGCAGTGAGGACAGACACAATGAGCAGTTCTTC
.,TRBV20-1,TRBJ1-3,.,CSASLSGNTIYF,TGCAGTGCTAGTCTCTCTGGAAACACCATATATTTT
.,TRBV7-2,TRBJ2-2,.,CASSYGDTGELFF,TGTGCCAGCAGTTACGGGGACACCGGGGAGCTGTTTTTT
TRBD2,TRBV25-1,TRBJ2-1,once,CASSFLAGDTEQFF,TGTGCCAGCAGTTTCCTAGCGGGAGATACTGAGCAGTTCTTC
.,TRBV5-4,TRBJ2-3,.,CASSLAGANEQYF,TGTGCCAGCAGCTTGGCCGGCGCCAATGAGCAGTATTTT
TRBD2,TRBV12-3/TRBV12-4,TRBJ2-1,few,CASSSRTSGMGSYNEQFF,TGTGCCAGCAGTTCTAGGACTAGCGGGATGGGGTCCTACAATGAGCAGTTCTTC
.,TRBV10-3,TRBJ2-2,.,CASSVGASNTGELFF,TGTGCCAGCTCGGTCGGGGCCTCGAACACCGGGGAGCTGTTTTTT
.,TRBV29-1,TRBJ2-3,.,CSFTGITDTQYF,TGCAGCTTTACAGGGATCACAGATACGCAGTATTTT
.,TRBV28,TRBJ2-5,few,CASSHDGGGETQYF,TGTGCCAGCAGTCATGACGGAGGGGGGGAGACCCAGTACTTC
TRBD1,TRBV15,TRBJ1-6,.,CATSRSGGHSPLHF,TGTGCCACCAGCAGATCAGGGGGTCACTCACCCCTCCACTTT
TRBD1,TRBV20-1,TRBJ2-7,.,CSAREQGVGVAEQYF,TGCAGTGCTAGGGAACAGGGGGTTGGAGTAGCGGAGCAGTACTTC
.,TRBV9,TRBJ1-1,many,CASSVEGLNTEAFF,TGTGCCAGCAGCGTAGAAGGACTGAACACTGAAGCTTTCTTT
.,TRBV25-1,TRBJ1-1,.,CASSEYSRGRTEAFF,TGTGCCAGCAGTGAATATAGCAGGGGTCGGACTGAAGCTTTCTTT
.,TRBV24-1,TRBJ1-2,.,CATSDNGWYGYTF,TGTGCCACCAGTGATAACGGGTGGTATGGCTACACCTTC
.,TRBV12-3/TRBV12-4,TRBJ2-5,many,CASRYSTGGETQYF,TGTGCCAGCAGATATTCCACAGGAGGGGAGACCCAGTACTTC
.,TRBV10-3,TRBJ1-1,once,CAISLGGVRLNTEAFF,TGTGCCATCAGTTTAGGGGGGGTCCGGTTGAACACTGAAGCTTTCTTT
TRBD1,TRBV12-3/TRBV12-4,TRBJ1-5,.,CASTTGGARQPQHF,TGTGCCAGCACGACAGGGGGCGCGAGGCAGCCCCAGCATTTT
.,TRBV20-1,TRBJ2-4,many,CSAHPGGMSNIQYF,TGCAGTGCGCATCCAGGGGGGATGTCAAACATTCAGTACTTC
.,TRBV29-1,TRBJ1-1,.,CSVPGHEASEAFF,TGCAGCGTGCCGGGACATGAGGCGTCCGAAGCTTTCTTT
.,TRBV19,TRBJ1-3,once,CASSRGFGNTIYF,TGTGCCAGTAGTAGGGGCTTTGGAAACACCATATATTTT
.,TRBV15,TRBJ2-1,few,CATSRERNGPNEQFF,TGTGCCACCAGCAGAGAGAGGAACGGGCCCAATGAGCAGTTCTTC
.,TRBV6-1,TRBJ2-7,.,CASSGLGGSYEQYF,TGTGCCAGCAGTGGGCTTGGGGGGAGCTACGAGCAGTACTTC
.,TRBV7-2,TRBJ2-7,many,CASSSAYGGYEQYF,TGTGCCAGCAGCTCAGCATATGGAGGGTACGAGCAGTACTTC
TRBD1,TRBV28,TRBJ2-2,.,CASSGQGSTGELFF,TGTGCCAGCAGTGGACAGGGATCCACCGGGGAGCTGTTTTTT
.,TRBV2,TRBJ1-1,.,CASSELAASTEAFF,TGTGCCAGCAGTGAATTGGCGGCGAGCACTGAAGCTTTCTTT
TRBD2,TRBV15,TRBJ2-1,.,CATSRPGLEGNEQFF,TGTGCCACCAGCCGTCCGGGACTAGAGGGGAATGAGCAGTTCTTC
TRBD2,TRBV5-5,TRBJ2-2,.,CASSSGRAKFGELFF,TGTGCCAGCAGCTCCGGGAGGGCCAAGTTCGGGGAGCTGTTTTTT
.,TRBV10-3,TRBJ1-1,.,CAISKSDRDTEAFF,TGTGCCATCAGTAAATCCGACAGAGACACTGAAGCTTTCTTT
TRBD2,TRBV4-2,TRBJ2-1,.,CASSQAGLARNEQLF,TGTGCCAGCAGCCAAGCCGGACTAGCGCGGAATGAGCAGCTCTTC
.,TRBV19,TRBJ2-7,.,CASSISARGFYEQYF,TGTGCCAGTAGTATATCGGCCAGGGGTTTCTACGAGCAGTACTTC
TRBD2,TRBV20-1,TRBJ2-1,.,CSAHGTSGSAYNEQFF,TGCAGTGCCCACGGGACTAGCGGGAGCGCTTACAATGAGCAGTTCTTC
TRBD1,TRBV9,TRBJ2-3,.,CASSPQTGDTQYF,TGTGCCAGCAGCCCCCAGACAGGGGATACGCAGTATTTT
.,TRBV4-1,TRBJ2-1,.,CASSQVTSWVRKQFF,TGCGCCAGCAGCCAAGTGACTAGTTGGGTGAGGAAGCAGTTCTTC